Sequencing of this TCR beta chain was carried out in a study of blood T cell repertoires in COVID-19. Study-wide context: COVID-19 samples from acute and convalescent phases originated in the United States, Italy and Spain. T cells, B-cell-depleted T cells, or PBMCs supplied cDNA or gDNA.

Only in-frame clones appear in the TCRdb table, and some are missing; sequencing was by immunoSEQ multiplex PCR. The repertoire holds approximately 170,000 clones, with 82% as singletons. CDR1 is SEHNR, CDR2 FQNEAQ, per germline (reference sequence). V was pared by 3 bases and J by 4 bases, with 6 bases between. This CDR3 comprises 12 residues. The sequence was collected from an elderly woman with active or convalescent COVID-19. Material for sequencing was peripheral blood. The V call is TRBV7-9, the J call TRBJ1-1; the D gene is possibly TRBD1 (5 bases). CDR3 nucleotides: TGTGCCAGCAGCTTTCAGGGCACTGAAGCTTTCTTT. It yields the protein CASSFQGTEAFF.